This T cell receptor (beta chain) was sequenced in a study of cytomegalovirus exposure and HLA in healthy donors. Researchers ran the PCR with 60 Vbeta and 13 Jbeta primers. Produced via immunoSEQ multiplex PCR; TCRdb's table is partial and in-frame only. This repertoire shows some 70,000 clones, more than 75% found once; its top ten account for about 2%. V lost 0 bases, J lost 3 bases, and 18 bases lay in between. From germline, CDR1 is SGDLS and CDR2 YYNGEE. The CDR3 has 17 amino acids. This rearrangement joins TRBV9 to TRBJ1-1; D uncertain. The sample consisted of PBMCs. The source of this sequence is a man between 18 and 35 years old in good health and CMV-seronegative. CDR3: CASSVGASERVDTEAFF. CDR3 DNA: TGTGCCAGCAGCGTAGGTGCCTCAGAGCGCGTTGACACTGAAGCTTTCTTT.